These T cell receptor beta chains were read from a single sample in a study of shared clonotypes between healthy human individuals. Clones were read by immunoSEQ multiplex PCR, and TCRdb kept only the in-frame ones, dropping some. This table has over a million clones, roughly 96% appearing once. Input material: naive CD4+ T cells sorted from blood. The receptors were gathered from a man aged 30 to 39 in good health. CDR3s include the opening cysteine and the closing phenylalanine or tryptophan. Not every row has a clone size; where given, it reads once, few, many or a size class.

v_gene	abundance	j_gene	len	CDR3aa
TRBV10-3	-	TRBJ1-5	13	CAISESRDQPQHF
TRBV6-6	-	TRBJ1-1	15	CASRARDRLATEAFF
TRBV6-5	-	TRBJ1-1	15	CASSRTGTANTEAFF
TRBV11-1	-	TRBJ2-3	17	CASSLRTSGRRTDTQYF
TRBV20-1	-	TRBJ1-1	11	CSAASNTEAFF
TRBV9	-	TRBJ2-3	19	CASSAETASTGASTDTQYF
TRBV6-5	-	TRBJ2-7	15	CASSSYDRSSYEQYF
TRBV14	-	TRBJ1-3	16	CASSQLEGRRINTIYF
TRBV4-3	-	TRBJ2-3	16	CASSQDRGGNRDTQYF
TRBV5-1	-	TRBJ2-5	13	CASSLEGRETQYF
TRBV7-2	-	TRBJ1-3	15	CASSFDISSGNTIYF
TRBV30	-	TRBJ2-7	10	CAWHRHEQYF
TRBV18	-	TRBJ2-3	15	CASLRSGGDTDTQYF
TRBV28	-	TRBJ2-1	16	CASSPRGQGVNNEQFF
TRBV5-1	-	TRBJ2-5	15	CASSLSQGGGETQYF
TRBV15	-	TRBJ2-3	14	CATSFRAGEDTQYF
TRBV7-8	-	TRBJ2-1	17	CASSLAVGGRRPQKQFF
TRBV5-1	-	TRBJ1-1	14	CASSLDMNEFGAFF
TRBV6-1	-	TRBJ2-7	14	CASSEAHQDYEQYF
TRBV25-1	-	TRBJ2-5	16	CASSGPPTGTGEAQYF
TRBV11-2	once	TRBJ2-3	16	CASSFSRLAGTDTQYF
TRBV9	-	TRBJ2-3	16	CASSVGSRLHTDTQYF
TRBV14	once	TRBJ2-7	14	CASSHGQGFDEQYF
TRBV2	-	TRBJ2-5	12	CASRTGEETQYF
TRBV5-6	-	TRBJ1-2	14	CASSARGRNYGYTF
TRBV18	-	TRBJ2-1	19	CASSPLRGLAGGSSYEQFF
TRBV5-1	-	TRBJ1-2	13	CASSLQGNYGYTF
TRBV27	-	TRBJ2-1	12	CASSSRRYEQFF
TRBV5-1	-	TRBJ2-7	15	CASTGLAGATGEQYF
TRBV7-9	-	TRBJ2-3	13	CASSVPGSDTQYF
TRBV6-5	-	TRBJ2-7	14	CASSYGDRAYEQYF
TRBV27	-	TRBJ1-2	13	CASSLHGGEGYTF
TRBV27	-	TRBJ2-7	15	CASSRGGLAVYEQYF
TRBV11-2	-	TRBJ2-5	14	CASSLVSGFETQYF
TRBV27	-	TRBJ2-7	15	CASRLSGIPTYEQYF
TRBV13	once	TRBJ2-7	18	CASSFSVLAGGAGYEQYF
TRBV18	-	TRBJ2-6	13	CASSPLGANVLTF
TRBV28	-	TRBJ2-1	17	CASSQVVGIAGDNEQFF
TRBV5-1	-	TRBJ1-1	14	CASSLAQGGGKAFF
TRBV6-5	-	TRBJ2-1	15	CASSRGQGAYNEQFF
TRBV2	-	TRBJ2-6	15	CASKDRAAGANVLTF
TRBV21-1	-	TRBJ2-7	15	CASSKARGLRYEQYF
TRBV9	-	TRBJ2-2	16	CASSVGPREVTGELFF
TRBV28	-	TRBJ1-2	13	CASSRTGGNGYTF